These 23 T cell receptor beta chains originate from one sample sequenced in a study of monozygotic twins with inflammatory bowel disease. TCRdb reprocessed the 5' RACE reads and keeps a single row for each CDR3 protein, giving no DNA. The sample holds about 85,000 distinct CDR3 sequences. Sequencing was carried out using blood. The receptors shown here come from a human donor with ulcerative colitis or Crohn's disease, or a healthy co-twin of an affected twin (not recorded which).

The J gene is TRBJ1-1, the V gene TRBV18; TCRdb's D call, TRBD1, is unchecked because there is no DNA. The CDR3 runs to 13 residues. The germline gives CDR1 KGHSH, CDR2 LQKENI. CDR3 sequence reads: CASSGGENTEAFF.

The chain is built from TRBV5-1 and TRBJ1-2; checking the TCRdb D call of TRBD1 is not possible without DNA. The germline CDR1 and CDR2 sequences are SGHRS and YFSETQ. The CDR3 is made up of 17 amino acids. The CDR3 is CASSLGDVLRSNYGYTF.

The V and J genes are TRBV12-3 or TRBV12-4 and TRBJ1-5; TCRdb reports TRBD1, a call that lacks DNA to check it against. The CDR3 consists of 15 residues. This CDR3 reads CASSLDGTRNQPQHF.

The rearrangement uses TRBV6-2 or TRBV6-3 and TRBJ2-1. The germline gives CDR1 MNHEY, CDR2 SVGEGT. This CDR3 region has 11 residues. The CDR3 loop reads CASREVNEQFF.

The chain links TRBV6-5 to TRBJ1-1; TCRdb returns TRBD1, unconfirmable since there is no DNA. The germline V gene encodes CDR1 MNHEY and CDR2 SVGAGI. This CDR3 spans 15 amino acids. CDR3 protein: CASRLLGTGNTEAFF.

The chain couples TRBV27 to TRBJ1-6; without DNA, the TCRdb call of TRBD1 cannot be checked. CDR1 MNHEY and CDR2 SMNVEV come from the germline V gene (reference sequence). This CDR3 is 12 amino acids long. CDR3 sequence reads: CASHTGDSPLHF.

This rearrangement joins TRBV4-1 to TRBJ1-2. The CDR3 consists of 12 residues. Germline values: CDR1 MGHRA, CDR2 YSYEKL. CDR3 region: CTSSHGEDGYTF.

The chain combines TRBV5-4 with TRBJ2-7; the D call of TRBD1 rests on TCRdb alone, since no DNA is present to check it. Germline assignment: CDR1 SGHNT and CDR2 YYREEE (reference sequence). This CDR3 is 13 amino acids long. CDR3 sequence: CASSWTGRHEQYF.

CDR3 sequence: CAIRAPLQGRTEAFF. The rearrangement links TRBV10-3 to TRBJ1-1; TCRdb's D gene call, TRBD1, goes unchecked for lack of DNA. Per germline, CDR1 ENHRY and CDR2 SYGVKD. This CDR3 contains 15 residues.

The chain uses TRBV9 and TRBJ2-3; TCRdb's D call of TRBD2 is untestable without DNA. The CDR3 is 14 residues long. Germline lookup yields CDR1 SGDLS and CDR2 YYNGEE. The CDR3 sequence is CASSFQGSTDTQYF.

The rearrangement links TRBV5-1 to TRBJ2-5. The germline V gene encodes CDR1 SGHRS and CDR2 YFSETQ. This CDR3 contains 18 residues. CDR3 amino acids: CASSLVGSSRIYQETQYF.

This sequence joins TRBV27 and TRBJ1-6. Looked up from germline, CDR1 is MNHEY and CDR2 is SMNVEV (reference sequence). The CDR3 spans 15 residues. The CDR3 reads CASSLRTAFNSPLHF.

The gene calls are TRBV19 and TRBJ1-1; TCRdb gives TRBD1 as the D gene, but with no DNA this cannot be confirmed. The CDR3 totals 17 residues. The V gene's germline CDR1 is LNHDA and CDR2 SQIVND (reference sequence). The CDR3 region is CASRENPSADTNTEAFF.

J is TRBJ2-7 and V is TRBV27. The CDR3 sequence is 13 residues long. Germline lookup yields CDR1 MNHEY and CDR2 SMNVEV (reference sequence). The CDR3 loop is CASSFGKSYEQYF.

The chain combines TRBV20-1 with TRBJ2-5; TCRdb indicates TRBD1, and absent DNA this call remains unverified. This CDR3 is 16 amino acids long. CDR1 is DFQATT and CDR2 is SNEGSKA in the germline V gene (reference sequence). This chain's CDR3 is CSARPAGVVVRETQYF.

The V and J genes are TRBV3-1 and TRBJ2-3; as DNA is missing, the TRBD1 call by TCRdb cannot be tested. Germline V gives CDR1 LGHDT, CDR2 YNNKEL (reference sequence). The CDR3 is 16 amino acids. CDR3: CASSQEWQGLADTQYF.

V gene TRBV15 combines with J gene TRBJ1-1. The CDR3 extends over 16 amino acids. The V gene's germline CDR1 is LNHNV and CDR2 YYDKDF (reference sequence). The CDR3 protein is CATSRDKGLSNTEAFF. Full variable domain (missing parts from reference TRBV15 and TRBJ1-1): DAMVIQNPRYQVTQFGKPVTLSCSQTLNHNVMYWYQQKSSQAPKLLFHYYDKDFNNEADTPDNFQSRRPNTSFCFLDIRSPGLGDTAMYLCATSRDKGLSNTEAFFGQGTRLTVV.

This chain's CDR3 is CASSLVGGAFNTEAFF. The rearrangement links TRBV7-8 to TRBJ1-1; TCRdb names TRBD1, which stays unverified in the absence of DNA. The CDR3 has 16 amino acids. Per germline, CDR1 SGHVS and CDR2 FQNEAQ.

The J gene is TRBJ1-5, the V gene TRBV5-1. CDR3 length equals 15 residues. Germline CDR1 and CDR2: SGHRS and YFSETQ. The chain's CDR3 is CASRRDPGLDQPQHF.

This chain links TRBV5-5 with TRBJ2-1; with no DNA, the TCRdb D assignment of TRBD2 cannot be verified. The V gene's germline CDR1 is SGHKS and CDR2 YYEKEE (reference sequence). The CDR3 loop spans 14 amino acids. The chain's CDR3 is CASSSGGAYNEQFF.

V usage is TRBV5-1 and J usage is TRBJ1-1. The CDR3 has 14 residues. CDR1 and CDR2 from the germline V gene are SGHRS and YFSETQ. CDR3 loop: CASSLVTLGTEAFF.

The gene calls are TRBV11-2 and TRBJ2-3; TCRdb's D call, TRBD1, is unchecked because there is no DNA. The CDR3 covers 15 residues. Looked up from germline, CDR1 is SGHAT and CDR2 is FQNNGV. CDR3 in amino acids: CASSLGLRGGDTQYF.

The J gene is TRBJ2-7, the V gene TRBV20-1; lacking DNA, the TRBD1 call made by TCRdb goes unchecked. Germline CDR1 DFQATT, CDR2 SNEGSKA (reference sequence). The CDR3 extends over 16 amino acids. CDR3 protein: CSARAHLAGGFDEQYF.